The clone carrying this TCR beta chain was counted between two and nine times. Its antigen remains unidentified. In germline, CDR1 is MNHEY, CDR2 SMNVEV (reference sequence). The CDR3 has 15 amino acids. This sample is drawn from a study of regulatory T cells in long-lasting Graves disease. Study-wide results and limits: With persistent disease, TRBV28, TRBJ1-2 and TRBJ2-5 were the favored segments.

Time point: newly diagnosed GD, antithyroid drugs for less than 3 months. PBMC RNA served as the TCR library source. Staff drew approximately 9.9 milliliters of peripheral blood into EDTA tubes. Construction of the TCR beta libraries employed iRepertoire HTBI primers in conjunction with Arm-PCR of CDR3 regions. Each CDR3 protein gets one entry after TCRdb re-called the multiplex PCR reads with MiXCR. The table lists around 500,000 distinct CDR3 sequences, about 12% of them singletons. These same data were also listed under a study on T cells in Graves' hyperthyroidism and ophthalmopathy. That paper states: The authors' 13 V-J model separated ophthalmopathy from stable hyperthyroidism.

The TCR originated in a woman in her 30s with Graves disease. Source: peripheral blood mononuclear cells (PBMCs), taken at new diagnosis, from a patient treated with antithyroid drugs. V is TRBV27 and J is TRBJ2-3; D tentatively fits TRBD1 or TRBD2 (5 bases each). The J call may be faulty, since TRBJ2-7 better matches the DNA end. The DNA of the CDR3 is TGTGCCAGCAGTTTAATTGGGCCCCCCGGGGCCCCACAGTACTTC. Its protein is CASSLIGPPGAPQYF.